Below, 17 T cell receptor beta chains from the same sample are listed, as sequenced in a study of CXCR3-negative and CXCR3-positive naive CD8 T cells. The libraries of TRB cDNA were constructed through 5' RACE using UMI labels. From the 5' RACE reads, TCRdb lists one entry per CDR3 protein and no DNA. The sample table sets out around 81,000 distinct CDR3 sequences. Material: naive CXCR3- CD8+ T cells from blood. Subset in this sample: CD45RO-CCR7+CD27+CD95- naive CD8+ T cells lacking CXCR3 (TNR3-). The receptors come from a human donor in good health. Some clones in this sample may be carry-over from other donors' samples.

V usage is TRBV12-3 or TRBV12-4 and J usage is TRBJ2-2. This CDR3 is 11 amino acids long. The chain's CDR3 is CARLMDGELFF.

The chain combines TRBV19 with TRBJ2-1. CDR3 length: 13 residues. Germline V CDR1 and CDR2: LNHDA, SQIVND (reference sequence). The CDR3: CASMMGPYNEQFF.

This chain connects TRBV20-1 to TRBJ1-1; without DNA, the TCRdb call of TRBD1 cannot be checked. Germline CDR1 is DFQATT and CDR2 is SNEGSKA (reference sequence). This CDR3 region has 15 residues. The CDR3 sequence: CSARDDIGGNTEAFF.

The chain combines TRBV20-1 with TRBJ2-5; TCRdb picks TRBD2, but there is no DNA to check that call. The V gene's germline CDR1 is DFQATT and CDR2 SNEGSKA (reference sequence). The CDR3 covers 13 residues. CDR3 amino acids: CSATSSGQETQYF.

V is TRBV29-1 and J is TRBJ2-1; TCRdb calls TRBD1, which cannot be checked without DNA. The V gene's germline CDR1 is SQVTM and CDR2 ANQGSEA. The CDR3 is 14 amino acids. The CDR3 sequence: CSARGQQTYNEQFF.

This chain links TRBV27 with TRBJ2-7; TCRdb's D call of TRBD2 is untestable without DNA. Germline CDR1 reads MNHEY; CDR2 reads SMNVEV (reference sequence). The CDR3 sequence is 15 residues long. The CDR3 is CATVSWEGGANEQYF.

This chain connects TRBV6-2 or TRBV6-3 to TRBJ2-3; as DNA is missing, the TRBD1 call by TCRdb cannot be tested. This CDR3 region has 14 residues. Germline lookup yields CDR1 MNHEY and CDR2 SVGEGT. CDR3 region: CASMGQGFTDTQYF.

This chain connects TRBV28 to TRBJ2-7; the D call of TRBD1 rests on TCRdb alone, since no DNA is present to check it. Germline lookup yields CDR1 MDHEN and CDR2 SYDVKM. This CDR3 is built from 16 residues. The CDR3 reads CASSLFGTQFSYEQYF.

CDR3 sequence reads: CASSQDQRTLTYNEQFF. The chain is built from TRBV14 and TRBJ2-1; with no DNA, the TCRdb D assignment of TRBD2 cannot be verified. Looked up from germline, CDR1 is SGHDN and CDR2 is FVKESK. The CDR3 extends over 17 amino acids.

V is TRBV9 and J is TRBJ1-1; as DNA is missing, the TRBD1 call by TCRdb cannot be tested. There are 15 residues in the CDR3. CDR1 SGDLS and CDR2 YYNGEE come from the germline V gene. The CDR3: CASSSETGLNTEAFF.

The V call is TRBV7-3, the J call TRBJ1-1; TCRdb lists TRBD1, though no DNA is available to test this call. The CDR3 covers 14 residues. Germline CDR1 and CDR2: SGHTA and FQGTGA. CDR3 protein: CASSWGQSNTEAFF.

The chain carries TRBV2 and TRBJ1-5; the D gene TCRdb calls, TRBD1, cannot be checked with no DNA. The CDR3 contains 14 residues. CDR1 SNHLY and CDR2 FYNNEI come from the germline V gene. The CDR3 protein is CASTAQGNNQPQHF.

The V call is TRBV24-1, the J call TRBJ2-1. Looked up from germline, CDR1 is KGHDR and CDR2 is SFDVKD. This CDR3 comprises 14 residues. CDR3 loop: CATSLGSSYNEQFF.

The chain is built from TRBV7-9 and TRBJ2-7. CDR1 is SEHNR and CDR2 is FQNEAQ in the germline V gene (reference sequence). This CDR3 region has 13 residues. Here the CDR3 reads CASSGISRYEQYF.

J is TRBJ2-7 and V is TRBV7-9. CDR1 and CDR2 from the germline V gene are SEHNR and FQNEAQ (reference sequence). The CDR3 extends over 13 amino acids. CDR3 loop: CASSLGEVYEQYF.

The genes are TRBV12-3 or TRBV12-4 and TRBJ1-2. This CDR3 spans 15 amino acids. The CDR3 reads CASTHTWDSYYGYTF.

The chain employs TRBV4-2 and TRBJ2-7; absent DNA, TCRdb's TRBD2 call cannot be checked. The germline CDR1 and CDR2 sequences are LGHNA and YNFKEQ. The CDR3 covers 14 residues. The chain's CDR3 is CASSQDTSGREQYF.